The 2 T cell receptor beta chains below were found in one sample sequenced in a study of blood T cell repertoires in COVID-19. This table comes from immunoSEQ multiplex PCR, and its TCRdb copy is limited to in-frame clones, with some not included. This sample has about 140,000 clones, with 70% to 90% found just once. The sequenced material came from peripheral blood. The receptors shown here come from a woman aged 80 or older with acute or convalescent COVID-19.

V is TRBV6-2 or TRBV6-3 and J is TRBJ1-1, with unresolved D. CDR3 length: 14 amino acids. Germline V gives CDR1 MNHEY, CDR2 SVGEGT. The V gene lost 2 bases and the J gene lost 5 bases, with 12 bases spanning the gap. The CDR3 region is CASSYRSYGTEAFF. The CDR3 DNA is TGTGCCAGCAGTTACCGGTCTTACGGGACTGAAGCTTTCTTT.

In regard to this clone: This CDR3 is also generated by other DNA sequences in the sample. V is TRBV7-3 and J is TRBJ1-1, with TRBD1 as a possible D gene (5 bases). Looked up from germline, CDR1 is SGHTA and CDR2 is FQGTGA. The CDR3 spans 13 residues. V gave up 3 bases and J gave up 4 bases, with 9 bases separating them. Here the CDR3 DNA reads TGTGCCAGCAGCTTCCAGGGCTCCACTGAAGCTTTCTTT. It is translated as CASSFQGSTEAFF.